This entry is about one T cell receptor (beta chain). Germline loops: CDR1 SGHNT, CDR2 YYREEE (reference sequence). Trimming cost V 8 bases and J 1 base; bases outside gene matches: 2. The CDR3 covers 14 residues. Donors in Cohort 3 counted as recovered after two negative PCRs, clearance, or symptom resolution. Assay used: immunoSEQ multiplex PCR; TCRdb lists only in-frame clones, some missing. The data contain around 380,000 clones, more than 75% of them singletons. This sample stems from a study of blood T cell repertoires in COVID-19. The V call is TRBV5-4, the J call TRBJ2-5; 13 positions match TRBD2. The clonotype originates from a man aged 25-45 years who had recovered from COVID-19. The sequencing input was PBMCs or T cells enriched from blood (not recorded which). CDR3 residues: CASTSGGVQETQYF. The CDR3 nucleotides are TGTGCCAGTACTAGCGGGGGGGTCCAAGAGACCCAGTACTTC.